This T cell receptor beta chain was captured by sequencing in a study of T cells in Graves' hyperthyroidism and ophthalmopathy. Study background: Blood was drawn when the patient was first diagnosed and still untreated.

General study points: Onset of ophthalmopathy came a median around 7.1 months after the model predicted it. Clonotypes that were expanded in thyroid above 0.001 mostly appeared in blood too.

CDR3 size: 12 residues. Germline V gives CDR1 MNHNS, CDR2 SASEGT. V was clipped by 6 bases and J by 5 bases, with 10 bases between them. This clonotype has at least ten counts. The antigen is unknown. The source of the PBMCs was approximately 10 ml of fresh peripheral blood. TCR beta CDR3 regions were amplified from RNA transcripts. HTBI primers were employed in a first-round RT-PCR of the TCR CDR3. MiXCR was run by TCRdb on the multiplex PCR reads, yielding one entry per CDR3 protein. The sample lists fewer than 550,000 distinct CDR3 sequences, 15% to 19% occurring once. The chain recombines TRBV6-1 with TRBJ1-2; D call uncertain. The TCR was taken from a woman in her late teens or twenties with Graves' hyperthyroidism. Sequencing was carried out using blood. CDR3 nucleotides: TGTGCCAGCAGGGGATCCACATATGGCTACACCTTC. It is translated as CASRGSTYGYTF.